A selection of T cell receptor beta chains follows, all from one sample in a study of T cell responses to AZD1222 COVID-19 vaccine. Measured with immunoSEQ multiplex PCR; TCRdb has only the in-frame clones, and not every one. The sample has some 55,000 clones, more than 80% seen once. The starting material was peripheral blood, obtained on day 0 of AZD1222 vaccination. The receptors come from an adult in good health. Each CDR3 is given with its conserved first and last residue. Fields, in order: V gene, clone size, J gene, D gene, CDR3 DNA, CDR3 protein. The D gene is left open where the match is weak. Where a row states a size, it is once, few, many or the class of an expanded clone; other rows omit it.

TRBV24-1	NA	TRBJ2-5	TRBD2	TGTGCCACCGGATCCACGGGACTAGCGGGAGGAGAGACCCAGTACTTC	CATGSTGLAGGETQYF
TRBV29-1	NA	TRBJ2-3	TRBD2	TGCAGCGTTGAAAGCCTAGCGGGAAGCACAGATACGCAGTATTTT	CSVESLAGSTDTQYF
TRBV18	NA	TRBJ1-6	NA	TGTGCCAGCTCACCACCGGGAAGGGATAATTCACCCCTCCACTTT	CASSPPGRDNSPLHF
TRBV12-3/TRBV12-4	NA	TRBJ2-5	NA	TGTGCCAGCAGTTTCAGACAGGCGGAGACCCAGTACTTC	CASSFRQAETQYF
TRBV20-1	NA	TRBJ2-1	NA	TGCAGTGGGGCGCTACAGGGTGAGCAGTTCTTC	CSGALQGEQFF
TRBV3-1/TRBV3-2	NA	TRBJ2-1	TRBD2	TGTGCCAGCGGAGCGGGAGGGCTCTCCTACAATGAGCAGTTCTTC	CASGAGGLSYNEQFF
TRBV19	NA	TRBJ1-2	NA	TGTGCCAGTAGTTCTGGCAGTTCTAACTATGGCTACACCTTC	CASSSGSSNYGYTF
TRBV7-9	NA	TRBJ2-1	TRBD2	TGTGCCAGCACCTCACTAGCGGGAGACAATGAGCAGTTCTTC	CASTSLAGDNEQFF
TRBV11-3	NA	TRBJ2-1	NA	TGTGCCAGCAGCTTAGCGGGAGACGGTTCCTACAATGAGCAGTTCTTC	CASSLAGDGSYNEQFF
TRBV5-8	once	TRBJ2-1	NA	TGTGCCAGCAGCCCTGGCCAGGGCACATACAATGAGCAGTTCTTC	CASSPGQGTYNEQFF
TRBV28	NA	TRBJ1-2	NA	TGTGCCAGCAGTTTGGTCGGGTATGGCTACACCTTC	CASSLVGYGYTF
TRBV6-1	NA	TRBJ1-1	NA	TGTGCCAGCACCGGAGAAGGGTGGCGGAACACTGAAGCTTTCTTT	CASTGEGWRNTEAFF
TRBV11-2	few	TRBJ2-3	NA	TGTGCCAGCAGCAAAAACACCGAAGATACGCAGTATTTT	CASSKNTEDTQYF
TRBV18	once	TRBJ2-5	NA	TGTGCCAGCTCACCAGGCTCCCAAGAGACCCAGTACTTC	CASSPGSQETQYF
TRBV6-5	NA	TRBJ1-1	NA	TGTGCCAGCAGTTCACCCTCCCCACCGAACACTGAAGCTTTCTTT	CASSSPSPPNTEAFF
TRBV27	NA	TRBJ1-3	NA	TGTGCCAGCAGTTTTGTCGGGGTCGGAAACACCATATATTTT	CASSFVGVGNTIYF
TRBV28	NA	TRBJ1-3	TRBD1	TGTGCCAGCAGTTCATTAGACAGGGGGCTAGGAAACACCATATATTTT	CASSSLDRGLGNTIYF
TRBV19	once	TRBJ2-1	NA	TGTGCCACCAGCAACCCCGGGCCGGGGACCTACAATGAGCAGTTCTTC	CATSNPGPGTYNEQFF
TRBV5-1	NA	TRBJ2-1	NA	TGCGCCAGCAGCGCGGGGCAAGGTAGGGGGAATGAGCAGTTCTTC	CASSAGQGRGNEQFF
TRBV7-2	once	TRBJ1-4	TRBD1	TGTGCCAGCAGCTTAGGACAGGGCAGGAGTGAAAAACTGTTTTTT	CASSLGQGRSEKLFF
TRBV19	NA	TRBJ2-2	NA	TGTGCCAGTAGTATAGGAGGTCCCGGGGAGCTGTTTTTT	CASSIGGPGELFF
TRBV7-8	NA	TRBJ2-7	TRBD2	TGTGCCAGCAGCTTAGGGACTAGCGTAGCCTACGAGCAGTACTTC	CASSLGTSVAYEQYF
TRBV7-6	once	TRBJ1-1	NA	TGTGCCAGCAGCTTAGGGGACTTGGAAGCTTTCTTT	CASSLGDLEAFF
TRBV19	NA	TRBJ2-7	TRBD1	TGTGCCAGTAGTACCCCTTCTCGACAGGGTACCTACGAGCAGTACTTC	CASSTPSRQGTYEQYF
TRBV3-1/TRBV3-2	NA	TRBJ2-1	NA	TGTGCCAGCAACCAAGGCCCGAGCAATGAGCAGTTCTTC	CASNQGPSNEQFF
TRBV28	NA	TRBJ2-3	TRBD1	TGTGCCAGCAGTAAGATCAGGGGGCTAAGGACAGATACGCAGTATTTT	CASSKIRGLRTDTQYF
TRBV7-9	NA	TRBJ2-1	NA	TGTGCCAGCAGCTCTTTCAATGAGCAGTTCTTC	CASSSFNEQFF
TRBV2	few	TRBJ2-3	TRBD2	TGTGCCAGCCAAATAGCGGGAGGGTCAGATACGCAGTATTTT	CASQIAGGSDTQYF
TRBV5-5	NA	TRBJ2-3	TRBD2	TGTGCCAGCACTCCAGGGGTGGGACTAGGCACAGATACGCAGTATTTT	CASTPGVGLGTDTQYF
TRBV19	NA	TRBJ2-1	NA	TGTGCCAGTAGTACCGGGACAAGCTACAATGAGCAGTTCTTC	CASSTGTSYNEQFF
TRBV12-3/TRBV12-4	NA	TRBJ2-2	NA	TGTGCCAGCAGTTTGTTGAACGGGGAGCTGTTTTTT	CASSLLNGELFF
TRBV7-8	once	TRBJ2-7	TRBD2	TGTGCCAGCAGCCCGGGACTAGCGGGAGTCGGGGCTTACGAGCAGTACTTC	CASSPGLAGVGAYEQYF
TRBV6-5	NA	TRBJ2-5	NA	TGTGCCAGCCACGGAGCGGGTACTTTGGAGGAGACCCAGTACTTC	CASHGAGTLEETQYF
TRBV6-1	NA	TRBJ2-3	TRBD2	TGTGCCAGCAGTGAAGCCCTTACGTCCGGGACTAGTTTTCCAGATACGCAGTATTTT	CASSEALTSGTSFPDTQYF
TRBV7-9	NA	TRBJ2-3	NA	TGTGCCAGCAGTGAAACATCGCACGGCACAGATACGCAGTATTTT	CASSETSHGTDTQYF
TRBV6-5	NA	TRBJ2-2	NA	TGTGCCAGCAGACCTCAGGGGTCCGGGGAGCTGTTTTTT	CASRPQGSGELFF
TRBV5-1	NA	TRBJ1-1	TRBD1	TGCGCCAGCAGCCCTGGGACAGGGTACACTGAAGCTTTCTTT	CASSPGTGYTEAFF
TRBV30	NA	TRBJ2-1	NA	TGTGCCTGCCAGACAGACTCCTACAATGAGCAGTTCTTC	CACQTDSYNEQFF
TRBV10-3	NA	TRBJ1-2	NA	TGTGCCATCAGTGATAATTCGCGGCTTCAGGGTGGCTACACCTTC	CAISDNSRLQGGYTF
TRBV5-4	NA	TRBJ2-7	NA	TGTGCCAGCAGCCGTCAAGGCGAGGGAGCGGAGTACTTC	CASSRQGEGAEYF
TRBV28	NA	TRBJ1-5	NA	TGTGCCAGCGGTAACAGGGTACAGCCCCAGCATTTT	CASGNRVQPQHF
TRBV7-9	NA	TRBJ1-1	NA	TGTGCCAGCAGTGCCACTGAAGCTTTCTTT	CASSATEAFF
TRBV19	NA	TRBJ2-3	TRBD2	TGTGCCAGTAGTAGTCCCGGTGCGGGAGCGGGGACAGATACGCAGTATTTT	CASSSPGAGAGTDTQYF
TRBV18	NA	TRBJ1-2	TRBD1	TGTGCCAGCTCCCCCGACAGGGAGTATGGCTACACCTTC	CASSPDREYGYTF
TRBV9	NA	TRBJ2-3	TRBD2	TGTGCCAGCAGCGTTGGGACTAGCGGAGGCACAGATACGCAGTATTTT	CASSVGTSGGTDTQYF
TRBV19	NA	TRBJ1-5	NA	TGTGCCAGTAGTGTTTTAAGGGGTCGCAATCAGCCCCAGCATTTT	CASSVLRGRNQPQHF
TRBV2	NA	TRBJ1-5	NA	TGTGCCAGCAGTTGGACGGGTAGCAATCAGCCCCAGCATTTT	CASSWTGSNQPQHF
TRBV5-4	NA	TRBJ2-7	TRBD1	TGTGCCAGCAGCATGGGACAGGCCGCCTACGAGCAGTACTTC	CASSMGQAAYEQYF
TRBV9	NA	TRBJ2-1	TRBD2	TGTGCCAGCTCTCCGGTCTTGGGCGGGAGTGGCAATGAGCAGTTCTTC	CASSPVLGGSGNEQFF
TRBV28	NA	TRBJ2-7	NA	TGTGCCAGCGTAGGGATCCCCTACGAGCAGTACTTC	CASVGIPYEQYF
TRBV7-6	NA	TRBJ2-7	TRBD1	TGTGCCAGCAGCTTCGCCGGGACAGGGCTATACGAGCAGTACTTC	CASSFAGTGLYEQYF
TRBV3-1/TRBV3-2	NA	TRBJ2-1	TRBD2	TGTGCCAGCAAACTAGCGGGAATGGTTGAGCAGTTCTTC	CASKLAGMVEQFF
TRBV19	NA	TRBJ2-7	TRBD2	TGTGCCAGTAGTATGACCGGGACTAGCGGGACACTCCCCTACGAGCAGTACTTC	CASSMTGTSGTLPYEQYF
TRBV7-9	once	TRBJ1-5	NA	TGTGCCAGCAGCTTAGGCACCAATCAGCCCCAGCATTTT	CASSLGTNQPQHF
TRBV5-1	NA	TRBJ2-7	NA	TGCGCCAGCAGCTTGGTTCAATTTGGGAACGAGCAGTACTTC	CASSLVQFGNEQYF